This T cell receptor (beta chain) was obtained from a study of Tregs in tolerant kidney transplant recipients. About the study: The nonmyeloablative bone marrow transplants came from related graft donors, with transient mixed chimerism.

CDR3 size: 13 residues. The V gene end was trimmed by 1 base and the J gene end by 3 bases; junction bases not matched to a gene: 0. Germline CDR1 reads LNHDA; CDR2 reads SQIVND (reference sequence). General observations from the study: This study did not directly address biological reproducibility.

Of note for this clone: The antigen remains unidentified. Sequencing ends 3 residues short of the CDR3 end; the germline J gene provides the rest.

The data were produced by immunoSEQ multiplex PCR, yet TCRdb's version contains in-frame clones alone and is incomplete. The sample data list approximately 30,000 clones. Unstimulated Tregs (CD4+CD25+CD127-) and CD4+CD25- non-Tregs were sorted from PBMCs. This receptor was identified in a human donor who received a combined kidney and bone marrow transplant. The starting material was CD8+ T cells from blood, obtained before the transplant. This rearrangement joins TRBV19 to TRBJ2-7, with TRBD2 matching 7 bases. CDR3 sequence: CASSIGGGYEQYF. CDR3 DNA (partial): TGTGCCAGTAGTATAGGGGGGGGCTACGAG.